What follows are 14 T cell receptor beta chains derived from one specimen sequenced in a study of CD8 T cells in ankylosing spondylitis (dated by TCRdb to the late 2010s). The library was prepared using 5' RACE. Reads for this sample came from an Illumina HiSeq 2500. The public reads were reanalyzed by TCRdb: fastp trimming at Q25, MiXCR alignment, in-frame beta chains only. When rows share a CDR3 protein, they turn into one entry using the most common DNA and genes. The sample profile shows some 40,000 distinct CDR3 sequences; 10% of them were found once. Around 15% of the sample comes from the top ten. The sequenced sample consisted of blood, either unsorted or a sorted T cell fraction (not recorded which). All receptors derive from a male donor with ankylosing spondylitis or in good health (not recorded which).

This clonotype was seen many times. V and J are TRBV7-2 and TRBJ1-1; 7 nucleotides align to TRBD1. Unmatched junction bases numbered 12, after V lost 4 bases and J lost 10 bases. The length of the CDR3 is 14 residues. Germline assignment: CDR1 SGHTA and CDR2 FQGNSA. As DNA, the CDR3 is TGTGCCAGCAGCTCGCGACAGGGAGGAAATGGAGCTTTCTTT. This codes for CASSSRQGGNGAFF.

This clonotype was picked up many times. J is TRBJ2-2 and V is TRBV5-1; TRBD1 agrees at 8 bases. Unmatched junction bases numbered 17, after V lost 0 bases and J lost 4 bases. CDR1 is SGHRS and CDR2 is YFSETQ in the germline V gene. The length of the CDR3 is 20 residues. The CDR3 reads CASSLVFGGQAQKITGELFF. In nucleotides, the CDR3 is TGCGCCAGCAGCTTGGTTTTCGGGGGACAGGCCCAAAAGATCACCGGGGAGCTGTTTTTT.

This clonotype has at least ten counts. The chain links TRBV29-1 to TRBJ2-1, with 8 bases that match TRBD2. The CDR3 is 17 residues long. CDR1 and CDR2 (germline): SQVTM, ANQGSEA. CDR3 in amino acids: CSGGSSGMPDSYNEQFF. The DNA for the CDR3 is TGCAGTGGAGGGAGTAGCGGGATGCCGGATTCCTACAATGAGCAGTTCTTC.

This clonotype showed up many times. The chain carries TRBV12-3 or TRBV12-4 and TRBJ2-5; TRBD2 matches 14 bases. There are 15 residues in the CDR3. J was trimmed by 5 bases and V by 6 bases; bases with no gene match: 5. The CDR3 region is CASSRGTSGSETQYF. As DNA, the CDR3 is TGTGCCAGCAGCCGCGGGACTAGCGGGAGTGAGACCCAGTACTTC.

This clonotype was seen only a few times. The gene calls are TRBV7-6 and TRBJ2-1; D is perhaps TRBD2 (6 bases). V lost 3 bases to trimming and J lost 7 bases, with 13 bases between them. Germline values: CDR1 SGHVS, CDR2 FNYEAQ. There are 14 residues in the CDR3. CDR3 in amino acids: CASSLGLPGNEQFF. CDR3 coding DNA: TGTGCCAGCAGCTTGGGACTGCCGGGGAATGAGCAGTTCTTC. Full variable domain (rest looked up from reference TRBV7-6 and TRBJ2-1): GAGVSQSPRYKVTKRGQDVALRCDPISGHVSLYWYRQALGQGPEFLTYFNYEAQQDKSGLPNDRFSAERPEGSISTLTIQRTEQRDSAMYRCASSLGLPGNEQFFGPGTRLTVL.

V is TRBV7-3 and J is TRBJ2-3; D is uncertain. The CDR3 has 14 residues. The V and J ends lost 3 bases and 0 bases respectively, with 7 bases between them. Looked up from germline, CDR1 is SGHTA and CDR2 is FQGTGA. Here the CDR3 DNA reads TGTGCCAGCAGCTTTGGCGGTAGCACAGATACGCAGTATTTT. Translated, it gives CASSFGGSTDTQYF.

This clonotype has a count of ten or more. CDR3 DNA: TGCGCCAGCAGCCCGGGGGGGGAGACTCACGAGCAGTACTTC. Translation gives CASSPGGETHEQYF. This chain uses TRBV5-1 with TRBJ2-7, with 8 bases identical to TRBD2. Germline assignment: CDR1 SGHRS and CDR2 YFSETQ. The CDR3 sequence is 14 residues long. V gave up 4 bases and J gave up 5 bases; unmatched junction bases: 8.

This clonotype was detected ten times or more. For the CDR3, the DNA is TGTGCCAGCAGCTTAGATCGCCCCTACACTGAAGCTTTCTTT. This translates into CASSLDRPYTEAFF. The rearrangement links TRBV11-2 to TRBJ1-1; D gene unclear. The CDR3 contains 14 residues. Deletions cut 0 bases from V and 3 bases from J, with 8 bases between. Germline CDR1 and CDR2: SGHAT and FQNNGV.

This clonotype has just a few counts. In DNA, the CDR3 is TGTGCCAGTAGTATAAGTCTCTACACCCCGATTGGCGGGGAGCTGTTTTTT. Residues: CASSISLYTPIGGELFF. V is TRBV19 and J is TRBJ2-2; no reliable D call. This CDR3 has 17 residues. Trimming removed 2 bases from V and 7 bases from J, with 20 bases in between. Germline V gene data show CDR1 as LNHDA and CDR2 as SQIVND (reference sequence).

In this sample, this clonotype turned up many times. This chain uses TRBV3-1 with TRBJ2-1; D not certain. The CDR3 is 12 residues long. Germline V CDR1 and CDR2: LGHDT, YNNKEL (reference sequence). V was clipped by 5 bases and J by 2 bases, with 4 bases between them. The CDR3 sequence: CASSFTYNEQFF. CDR3 in DNA: TGTGCCAGCAGCTTCACCTACAATGAGCAGTTCTTC.

This clonotype has just a few counts. A read error may explain this, as a much larger clone is one base away. The chain combines TRBV7-8 with TRBJ2-7; no definite D call. CDR3 length equals 13 residues. The germline V gene encodes CDR1 SGHVS and CDR2 FQNEAQ. Written as DNA, the CDR3 is TGTGTCAGCAGCTTAGGCGTCTCCTACGAGCAGTACTTC. It yields the protein CVSSLGVSYEQYF. The variable domain in full, completed from reference TRBV7-8 and TRBJ2-7, reads GAGVSQSPRYKVAKRGQDVALRCDPISGHVSLFWYQQALGQGPEFLTYFQNEAQLDKSGLPSDRFFAERPEGSVSTLKIQRTQQEDSAVYLCVSSLGVSYEQYFGPGTRLTVT.

This clonotype was found a few times. This chain connects TRBV20-1 to TRBJ2-3; D gene unclear. The germline V gene has CDR1 DFQATT and CDR2 SNEGSKA (reference sequence). This CDR3 is built from 14 residues. Deletions cut 0 bases from V and 2 bases from J, with 9 bases between. The CDR3 is CSAREVIYTDTQYF. CDR3 in DNA: TGCAGTGCTAGAGAAGTGATCTACACAGATACGCAGTATTTT.

In this sample, this clonotype turned up many times. The chain joins TRBV11-2 to TRBJ1-1; D might be TRBD1 (5 bases). Looked up from germline, CDR1 is SGHAT and CDR2 is FQNNGV. V was cut by 5 bases and J by 0 bases, with 16 bases left in between. The CDR3 length is 16 residues. The CDR3 spells CASSPHRLTMNTEAFF. As DNA, the CDR3 is TGTGCCAGCAGCCCGCACAGGCTTACCATGAACACTGAAGCTTTCTTT.

This clonotype was seen many times. The chain couples TRBV12-3 or TRBV12-4 to TRBJ2-6; TRBD1 aligns across 7 bases. The CDR3 has 19 residues. The J segment lost 0 bases and the V segment lost 5 bases, leaving 13 bases of the junction unmatched. The CDR3 sequence is CASSAGTAGLSSGANVLTF. CDR3 nucleotides: TGTGCCAGCAGTGCCGGGACAGCTGGACTCAGCTCTGGGGCCAACGTCCTGACTTTC.